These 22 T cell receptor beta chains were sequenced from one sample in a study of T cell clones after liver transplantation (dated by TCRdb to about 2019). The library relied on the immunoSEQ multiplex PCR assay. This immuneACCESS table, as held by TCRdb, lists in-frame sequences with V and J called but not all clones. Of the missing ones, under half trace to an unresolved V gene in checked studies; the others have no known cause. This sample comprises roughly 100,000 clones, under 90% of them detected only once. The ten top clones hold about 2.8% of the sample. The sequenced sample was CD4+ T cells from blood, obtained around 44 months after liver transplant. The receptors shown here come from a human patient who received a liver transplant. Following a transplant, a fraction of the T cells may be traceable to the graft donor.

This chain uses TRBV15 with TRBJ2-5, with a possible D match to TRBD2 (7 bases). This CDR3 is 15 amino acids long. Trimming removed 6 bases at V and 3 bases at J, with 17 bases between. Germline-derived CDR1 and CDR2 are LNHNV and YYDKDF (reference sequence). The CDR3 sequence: CATSDPAGHEETQYF. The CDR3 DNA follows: TGTGCCACCAGTGATCCAGCGGGACATGAAGAGACCCAGTACTTC.

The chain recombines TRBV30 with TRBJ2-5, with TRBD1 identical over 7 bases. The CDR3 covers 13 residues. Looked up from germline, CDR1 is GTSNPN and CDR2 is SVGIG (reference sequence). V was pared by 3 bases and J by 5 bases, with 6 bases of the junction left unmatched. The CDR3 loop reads CAWRVGQVETQYF. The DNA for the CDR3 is TGTGCCTGGAGAGTAGGACAGGTTGAGACCCAGTACTTC. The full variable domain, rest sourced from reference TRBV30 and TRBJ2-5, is SQTIHQWPATLVQPVGSPLSLECTVEGTSNPNLYWYRQAAGRGLQLLFYSVGIGQISSEVPQNLSASRPQDRQFILSSKKLLLSDSGFYLCAWRVGQVETQYFGPGTRLLVL.

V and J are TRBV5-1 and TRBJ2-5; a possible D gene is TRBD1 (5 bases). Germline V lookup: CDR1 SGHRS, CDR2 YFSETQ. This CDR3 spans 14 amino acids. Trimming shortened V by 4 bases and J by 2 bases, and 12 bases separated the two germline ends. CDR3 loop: CASSPLTGQETQYF. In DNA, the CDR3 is TGCGCCAGCAGCCCACTTACAGGTCAAGAGACCCAGTACTTC.

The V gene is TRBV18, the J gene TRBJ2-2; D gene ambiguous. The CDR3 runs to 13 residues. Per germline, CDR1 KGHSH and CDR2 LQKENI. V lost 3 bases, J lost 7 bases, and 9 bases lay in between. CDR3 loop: CASSPKLDGELFF. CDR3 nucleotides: TGTGCCAGCTCACCTAAGTTGGACGGGGAGCTGTTTTTT.

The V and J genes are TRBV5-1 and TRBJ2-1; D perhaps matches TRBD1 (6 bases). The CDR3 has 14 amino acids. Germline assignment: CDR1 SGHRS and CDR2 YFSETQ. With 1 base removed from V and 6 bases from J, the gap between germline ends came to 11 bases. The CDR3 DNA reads TGCGCCAGCAGCTTGTACAGGGCCGCCAATGAGCAGTTCTTC. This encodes CASSLYRAANEQFF.

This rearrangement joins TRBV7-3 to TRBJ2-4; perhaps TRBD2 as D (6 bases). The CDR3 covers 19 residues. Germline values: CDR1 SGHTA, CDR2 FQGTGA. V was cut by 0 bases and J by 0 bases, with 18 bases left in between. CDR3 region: CASSLTWGVAEEAKNIQYF. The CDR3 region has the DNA TGTGCCAGCAGCTTAACGTGGGGGGTAGCGGAAGAAGCCAAAAACATTCAGTACTTC.

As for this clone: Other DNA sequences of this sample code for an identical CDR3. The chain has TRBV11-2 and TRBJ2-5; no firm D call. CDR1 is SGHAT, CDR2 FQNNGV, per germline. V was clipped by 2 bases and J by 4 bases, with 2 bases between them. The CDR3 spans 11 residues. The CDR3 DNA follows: TGTGCCAGCAGCTTATTAGAGACCCAGTACTTC. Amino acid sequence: CASSLLETQYF.

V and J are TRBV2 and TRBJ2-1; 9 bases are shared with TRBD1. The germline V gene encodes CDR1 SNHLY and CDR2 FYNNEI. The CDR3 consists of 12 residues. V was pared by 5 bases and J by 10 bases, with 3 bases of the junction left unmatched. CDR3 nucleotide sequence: TGTGCCAGCAGTAGGGACAGGGCCGAGCAGTTCTTC. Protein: CASSRDRAEQFF.

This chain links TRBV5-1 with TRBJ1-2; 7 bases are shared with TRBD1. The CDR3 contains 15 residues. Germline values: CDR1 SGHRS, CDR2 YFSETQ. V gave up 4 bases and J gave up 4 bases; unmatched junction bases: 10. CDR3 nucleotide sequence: TGCGCCAGCAGCCCCAGACAGGGTAGTATCTATGGCTACACCTTC. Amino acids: CASSPRQGSIYGYTF.

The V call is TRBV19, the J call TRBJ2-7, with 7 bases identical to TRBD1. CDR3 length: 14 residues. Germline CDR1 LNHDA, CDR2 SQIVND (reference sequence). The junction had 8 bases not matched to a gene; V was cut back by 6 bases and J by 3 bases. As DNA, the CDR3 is TGTGCCAGTAGCTACAGGGGTAACGGCTACGAGCAGTACTTC. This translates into CASSYRGNGYEQYF. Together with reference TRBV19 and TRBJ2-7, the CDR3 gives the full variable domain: DGGITQSPKYLFRKEGQNVTLSCEQNLNHDAMYWYRQDPGQGLRLIYYSQIVNDFQKGDIAEGYSVSREKKESFPLTVTSAQKNPTAFYLCASSYRGNGYEQYFGPGTRLTVT.

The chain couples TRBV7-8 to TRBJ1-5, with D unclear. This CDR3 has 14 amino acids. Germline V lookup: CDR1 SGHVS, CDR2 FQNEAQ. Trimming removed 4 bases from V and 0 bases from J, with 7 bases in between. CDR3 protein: CASSSAYSNQPQHF. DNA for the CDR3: TGTGCCAGCAGCTCGGCTTATAGCAATCAGCCCCAGCATTTT.

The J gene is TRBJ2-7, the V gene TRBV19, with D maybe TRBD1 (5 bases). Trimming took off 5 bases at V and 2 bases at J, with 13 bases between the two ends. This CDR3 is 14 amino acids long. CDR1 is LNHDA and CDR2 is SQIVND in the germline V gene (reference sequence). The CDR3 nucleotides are TGTGCCAGTAGTTCCAGGGATTTGACCTACGAGCAGTACTTC. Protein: CASSSRDLTYEQYF.

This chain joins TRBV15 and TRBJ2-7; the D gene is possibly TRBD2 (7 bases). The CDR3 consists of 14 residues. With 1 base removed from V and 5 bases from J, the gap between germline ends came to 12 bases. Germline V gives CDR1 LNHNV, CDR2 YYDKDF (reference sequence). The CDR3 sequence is CATSRVGGANEQYF. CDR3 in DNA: TGTGCCACCAGCAGAGTTGGGGGGGCAAACGAGCAGTACTTC.

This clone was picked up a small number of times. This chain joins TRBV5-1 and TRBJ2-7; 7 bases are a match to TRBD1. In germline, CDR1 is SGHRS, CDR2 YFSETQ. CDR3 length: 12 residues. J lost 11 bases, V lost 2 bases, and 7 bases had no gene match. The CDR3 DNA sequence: TGCGCCAGCAGCTTCCCGGGACAGCGAGAGTACTTC. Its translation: CASSFPGQREYF.

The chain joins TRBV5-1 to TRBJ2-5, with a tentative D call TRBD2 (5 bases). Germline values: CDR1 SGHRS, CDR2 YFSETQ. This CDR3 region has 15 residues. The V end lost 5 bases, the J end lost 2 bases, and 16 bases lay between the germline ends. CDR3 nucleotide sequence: TGCGCCAGCAGGTTCGGGATCACAGAGCAAGAGACCCAGTACTTC. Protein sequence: CASRFGITEQETQYF.

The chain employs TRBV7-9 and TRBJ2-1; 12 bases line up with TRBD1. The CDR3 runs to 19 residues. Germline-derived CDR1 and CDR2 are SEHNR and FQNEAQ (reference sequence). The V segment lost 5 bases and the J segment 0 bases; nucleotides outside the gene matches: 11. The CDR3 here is CASSRGGTGGEGSYNEQFF. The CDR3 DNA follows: TGTGCCAGCAGCCGGGGCGGGACAGGGGGCGAAGGCTCCTACAATGAGCAGTTCTTC.

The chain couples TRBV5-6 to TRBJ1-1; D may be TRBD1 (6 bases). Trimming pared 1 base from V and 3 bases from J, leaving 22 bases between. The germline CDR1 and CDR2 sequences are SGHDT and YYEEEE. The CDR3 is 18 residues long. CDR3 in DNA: TGTGCCAGCAGCTTGAGATCCTCCCGGACAGAGAACCACACTGAAGCTTTCTTT. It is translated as CASSLRSSRTENHTEAFF.

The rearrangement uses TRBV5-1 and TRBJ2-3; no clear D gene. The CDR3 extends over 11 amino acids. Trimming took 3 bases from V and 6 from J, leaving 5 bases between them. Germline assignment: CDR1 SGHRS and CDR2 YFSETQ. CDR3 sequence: CASSYDDTQYF. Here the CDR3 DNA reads TGCGCCAGCAGCTACGACGATACGCAGTATTTT.

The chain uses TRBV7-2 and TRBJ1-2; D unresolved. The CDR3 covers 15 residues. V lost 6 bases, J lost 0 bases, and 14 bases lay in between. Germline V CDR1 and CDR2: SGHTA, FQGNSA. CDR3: CASSRGFDSNYGYTF. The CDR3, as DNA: TGTGCCAGCAGTCGGGGTTTCGACTCTAACTATGGCTACACCTTC.

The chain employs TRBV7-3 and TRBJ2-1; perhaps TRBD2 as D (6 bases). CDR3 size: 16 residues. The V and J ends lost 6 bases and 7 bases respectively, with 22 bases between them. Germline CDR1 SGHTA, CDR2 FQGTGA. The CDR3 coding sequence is TGTGCCAGCAGGGAAGTGGCGGGACCACCTTTAAATGAGCAGTTCTTC. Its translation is CASREVAGPPLNEQFF.

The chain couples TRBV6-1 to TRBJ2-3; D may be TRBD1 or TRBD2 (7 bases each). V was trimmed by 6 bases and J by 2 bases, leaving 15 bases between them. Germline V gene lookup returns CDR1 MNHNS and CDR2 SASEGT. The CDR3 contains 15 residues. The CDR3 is CASRDAGGATDTQYF. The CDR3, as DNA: TGTGCCAGCAGGGACGCAGGGGGGGCCACAGATACGCAGTATTTT.

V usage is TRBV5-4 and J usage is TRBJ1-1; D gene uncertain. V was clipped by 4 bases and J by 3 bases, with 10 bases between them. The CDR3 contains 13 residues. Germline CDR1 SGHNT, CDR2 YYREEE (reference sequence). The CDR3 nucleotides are TGTGCCAGCAGCGTAGGGTATTACACTGAAGCTTTCTTT. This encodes CASSVGYYTEAFF. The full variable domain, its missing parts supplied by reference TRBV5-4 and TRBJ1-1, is ETGVTQSPTHLIKTRGQQVTLRCSSQSGHNTVSWYQQALGQGPQFIFQYYREEENGRGNFPPRFSGLQFPNYSSELNVNALELDDSALYLCASSVGYYTEAFFGQGTRLTVV.